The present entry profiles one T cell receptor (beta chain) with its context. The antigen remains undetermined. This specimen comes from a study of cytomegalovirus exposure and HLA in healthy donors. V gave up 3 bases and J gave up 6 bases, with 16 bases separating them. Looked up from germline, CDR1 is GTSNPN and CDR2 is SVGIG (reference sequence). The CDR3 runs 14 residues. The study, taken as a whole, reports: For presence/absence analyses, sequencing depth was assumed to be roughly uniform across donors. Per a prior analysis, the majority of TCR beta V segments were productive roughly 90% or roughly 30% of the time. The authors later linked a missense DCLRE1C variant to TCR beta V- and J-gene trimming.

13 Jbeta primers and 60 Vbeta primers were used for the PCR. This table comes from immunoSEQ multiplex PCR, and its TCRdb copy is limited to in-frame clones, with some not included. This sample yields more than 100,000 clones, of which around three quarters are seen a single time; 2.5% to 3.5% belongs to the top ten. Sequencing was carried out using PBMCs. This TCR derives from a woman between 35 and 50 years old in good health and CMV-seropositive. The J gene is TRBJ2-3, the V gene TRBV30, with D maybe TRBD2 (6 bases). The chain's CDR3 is CAWRVGGVGDTQYF. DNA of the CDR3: TGTGCCTGGAGGGTGGGAGGCGTAGGGGATACGCAGTATTTT. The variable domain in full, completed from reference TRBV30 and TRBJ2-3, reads SQTIHQWPATLVQPVGSPLSLECTVEGTSNPNLYWYRQAAGRGLQLLFYSVGIGQISSEVPQNLSASRPQDRQFILSSKKLLLSDSGFYLCAWRVGGVGDTQYFGPGTRLTVL.